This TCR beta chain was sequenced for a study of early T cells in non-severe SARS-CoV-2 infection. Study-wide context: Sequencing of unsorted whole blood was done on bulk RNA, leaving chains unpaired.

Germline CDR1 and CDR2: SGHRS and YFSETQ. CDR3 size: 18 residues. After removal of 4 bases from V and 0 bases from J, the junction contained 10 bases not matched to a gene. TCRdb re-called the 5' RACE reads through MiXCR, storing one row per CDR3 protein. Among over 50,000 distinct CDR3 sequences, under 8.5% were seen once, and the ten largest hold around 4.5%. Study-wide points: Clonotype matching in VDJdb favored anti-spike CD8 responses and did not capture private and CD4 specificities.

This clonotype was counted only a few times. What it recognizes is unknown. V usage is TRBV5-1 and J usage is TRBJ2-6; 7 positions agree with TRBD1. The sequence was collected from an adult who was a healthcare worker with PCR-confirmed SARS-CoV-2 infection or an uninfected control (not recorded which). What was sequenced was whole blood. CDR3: CASSLPSGQLSGANVLTF. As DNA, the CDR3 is TGCGCCAGCAGCCTCCCGTCGGGACAGCTCTCTGGGGCCAACGTCCTGACTTTC.